These 30 T cell receptor beta chains came from one sample sequenced in a study of cytomegalovirus exposure and HLA in healthy donors. A multiplex PCR was run with 60 Vbeta primers and 13 Jbeta primers. The repertoire was sequenced with immunoSEQ multiplex PCR; TCRdb's copy has only in-frame clones and lacks some. The data hold around 150,000 clones, with just under 80% observed a single time. The sequenced sample consisted of PBMCs. These receptors were obtained from a woman aged 50 to 65 in good health and CMV-seronegative.

The V and J genes are TRBV6-1 and TRBJ2-1, with unresolved D. Per germline, CDR1 MNHNS and CDR2 SASEGT. This CDR3 is built from 17 residues. The germline V and J ends were trimmed by 3 bases and 0 bases, with 15 bases remaining between them. The CDR3 here is CASSDLLGQSSYNEQFF. DNA of the CDR3: TGTGCCAGCAGTGATCTGCTGGGCCAGAGCTCCTACAATGAGCAGTTCTTC.

The rearrangement links TRBV28 to TRBJ1-4; D remains unclear. CDR1 MDHEN and CDR2 SYDVKM come from the germline V gene. CDR3 length equals 15 residues. V gave up 5 bases and J gave up 6 bases, with 16 bases separating them. CDR3 loop: CASSPPGGNYEKLFF. The CDR3 coding sequence is TGTGCCAGCAGTCCCCCAGGAGGGAATTATGAAAAACTGTTTTTT.

The chain carries TRBV4-3 and TRBJ2-2; possible D gene TRBD2, 6 bases. The CDR3 is 18 residues long. Germline assignment: CDR1 LGHNA and CDR2 YSLEER. Trimming stripped 0 bases from V and 7 bases from J, with 21 bases between. The DNA of the CDR3 is TGCGCCAGCAGCCAAGATTGGGCGGGATATCTTGGGGACGGGGAGCTGTTTTTT. Translating gives CASSQDWAGYLGDGELFF.

The rearrangement links TRBV9 to TRBJ1-5; D gene uncertain. The CDR3 has 15 amino acids. Germline CDR1 SGDLS, CDR2 YYNGEE. The V and J ends lost 0 bases and 6 bases respectively, with 13 bases between them. In DNA form, the CDR3 reads TGTGCCAGCAGCGTAGAGGGCACGGAGGGTCAGCCCCAGCATTTT. Protein product: CASSVEGTEGQPQHF.

V is TRBV29-1 and J is TRBJ2-1; 7 nucleotides line up with TRBD2. Looked up from germline, CDR1 is SQVTM and CDR2 is ANQGSEA. CDR3 length equals 15 residues. Trimming took 7 bases from V and 4 from J; bases not matched to a gene: 13. The chain's CDR3 is CSAKESGVEYNEQFF. For the CDR3, the DNA is TGCAGCGCTAAAGAAAGCGGGGTAGAGTACAATGAGCAGTTCTTC.

In this sample, this clone turned up a few times. The chain couples TRBV7-7 to TRBJ2-7, with D possibly matching TRBD2 (6 bases). The CDR3 length is 13 residues. The V gene lost 5 bases and the J gene lost 0 bases, with 8 bases spanning the gap. Looked up from germline, CDR1 is SSHAT and CDR2 is FNYEAQ (reference sequence). CDR3 sequence (DNA): TGTGCCAGCAGCCCGGGACTCTCCTACGAGCAGTACTTC. Translation: CASSPGLSYEQYF.

The chain links TRBV28 to TRBJ1-1; no clear D. This CDR3 is 11 amino acids long. The germline V gene has CDR1 MDHEN and CDR2 SYDVKM. Trimming stripped 6 bases from V and 5 bases from J, with 7 bases between. The CDR3 sequence is CASRSKTEAFF. DNA for the CDR3: TGTGCCAGCAGATCAAAAACTGAAGCTTTCTTT.

V and J are TRBV7-6 and TRBJ2-2; 9 nucleotides agree with TRBD1. After removal of 5 bases from V and 5 bases from J, the junction contained 3 bases not matched to a gene. Germline V lookup: CDR1 SGHVS, CDR2 FNYEAQ. The CDR3 spans 14 residues. The CDR3 spells CASSRDRATGELFF. The DNA of the CDR3 is TGTGCCAGCAGCCGGGACAGGGCAACCGGGGAGCTGTTTTTT. Full variable domain (rest looked up from reference TRBV7-6 and TRBJ2-2): GAGVSQSPRYKVTKRGQDVALRCDPISGHVSLYWYRQALGQGPEFLTYFNYEAQQDKSGLPNDRFSAERPEGSISTLTIQRTEQRDSAMYRCASSRDRATGELFFGEGSRLTVL.

CDR3 loop: CASSQGRLAGDDEQYF. CDR3 DNA: TGCGCCAGCAGCCAAGGTCGCCTAGCGGGGGATGACGAGCAGTACTTC. This chain links TRBV4-3 with TRBJ2-7; the match to TRBD2 covers 10 bases. From germline, CDR1 is LGHNA and CDR2 YSLEER. V dropped 1 base and J dropped 5; count of bases not matched to a gene: 8. The length of the CDR3 is 16 residues.

The chain combines TRBV19 with TRBJ1-5; 9 positions agree with TRBD1. Germline V gene lookup returns CDR1 LNHDA and CDR2 SQIVND (reference sequence). This CDR3 comprises 16 residues. J lost 2 bases, V lost 4 bases, and 6 bases had no gene match. The CDR3 nucleotides read TGTGCCAGTAGTAGCAGCCGGGACAGGGGCAATCAGCCCCAGCATTTT. Its translation is CASSSSRDRGNQPQHF.

This clone showed up just once. The chain has TRBV7-2 and TRBJ1-2; the D gene is possibly TRBD1 (5 bases). The CDR3 is made up of 14 amino acids. Trimming pared 1 base from V and 5 bases from J, leaving 11 bases between. Germline values: CDR1 SGHTA, CDR2 FQGNSA. The CDR3 loop reads CASSLGAGYYGYTF. For the CDR3, the DNA is TGTGCCAGCAGCTTAGGGGCAGGGTATTATGGCTACACCTTC. Full variable domain (missing parts from reference TRBV7-2 and TRBJ1-2): GAGVSQSPSNKVTEKGKDVELRCDPISGHTALYWYRQSLGQGLEFLIYFQGNSAPDKSGLPSDRFSAERTGGSVSTLTIQRTQQEDSAVYLCASSLGAGYYGYTFGSGTRLTVV.

The chain recombines TRBV18 with TRBJ2-7; 10 bases map to TRBD1. Germline V lookup: CDR1 KGHSH, CDR2 LQKENI. The length of the CDR3 is 15 residues. V was clipped by 3 bases and J by 6 bases; unmatched bases: 8. The CDR3 sequence: CASSPPGQGFSEQYF. For the CDR3, the DNA is TGTGCCAGCTCACCTCCGGGACAGGGGTTCTCCGAGCAGTACTTC. Combining the CDR3 with reference TRBV18 and TRBJ2-7 gives the whole variable domain NAGVMQNPRHLVRRRGQEARLRCSPMKGHSHVYWYRQLPEEGLKFMVYLQKENIIDESGMPKERFSAEFPKEGPSILRIQQVVRGDSAAYFCASSPPGQGFSEQYFGPGTRLTVT.

This clone is classed as medium-sized. Compared with germline, one end of the junction differs, possibly owing to a read error. V and J are TRBV4-3 and TRBJ1-1; D remains ambiguous. Germline V gene data show CDR1 as LGHNA and CDR2 as YSLEER. This CDR3 is 15 amino acids long. DNA of the CDR3: TGCGCCAGCAGACAAGGAGGGAACGGGAACACTGAAGCTTTCTTT. Amino acid sequence: CASRQGGNGNTEAFF.

The rearrangement joins TRBV19 to TRBJ1-2; D gene uncertain. Looked up from germline, CDR1 is LNHDA and CDR2 is SQIVND (reference sequence). CDR3 length: 14 amino acids. Trimming took off 0 bases at V and 4 bases at J, with 9 bases between the two ends. The DNA for the CDR3 is TGTGCCAGTAGTATAGATCGAGGGTTCTATGGCTACACCTTC. Encoded protein: CASSIDRGFYGYTF.

V and J are TRBV25-1 and TRBJ2-6, with a possible D match to TRBD2 (5 bases). CDR3 length equals 15 residues. In germline, CDR1 is MGHDK, CDR2 SYGVNS. Deletions cut 1 base from V and 1 base from J, with 5 bases between. The CDR3 DNA reads as TGTGCCAGCAGTGAATGGAGGTCTGGGGCCAACGTCCTGACTTTC. Protein product: CASSEWRSGANVLTF.

V gene TRBV7-2 combines with J gene TRBJ1-5; 9 bases fit TRBD1. V shed 7 bases and J 7 bases; nucleotides not matched to a gene: 8. The CDR3 is made up of 14 amino acids. Germline values: CDR1 SGHTA, CDR2 FQGNSA. The CDR3 protein is CASTSRTGEQPQHF. The CDR3 DNA follows: TGTGCCAGCACCTCCAGGACAGGGGAACAGCCCCAGCATTTT.

V and J are TRBV6-1 and TRBJ1-4, with 7 bases identical to TRBD1. With V trimmed by 6 bases and J by 2 bases, 3 bases remained unmatched. Germline-derived CDR1 and CDR2 are MNHNS and SASEGT. The CDR3 runs to 14 residues. CDR3 bases: TGTGCCAGCAGGACAGGGCAGACTAATGAAAAACTGTTTTTT. Its protein is CASRTGQTNEKLFF.

This clone was recorded only once. V is TRBV4-1 and J is TRBJ2-1, with no clear D. CDR3 length: 15 residues. CDR1 is MGHRA, CDR2 YSYEKL, per germline. Trimming left V 4 bases short and J 2 bases short, with 12 bases between. CDR3 bases: TGCGCCAGCAGCCTCTCTCGCGCCGCCTACAATGAGCAGTTCTTC. It specifies CASSLSRAAYNEQFF.

This clone was seen once. This rearrangement joins TRBV9 to TRBJ2-3; 12 bases are shared with TRBD2. The germline V gene has CDR1 SGDLS and CDR2 YYNGEE. The junction had 8 bases not matched to a gene; V was cut back by 5 bases and J by 4 bases. The CDR3 covers 16 residues. The CDR3 nucleotides are TGTGCCAGCAGTTCTCTAGCGGGAGGGTTGCCAGATACGCAGTATTTT. This gives the protein CASSSLAGGLPDTQYF.

This chain links TRBV18 with TRBJ2-5; D may be TRBD2 (6 bases). Trimming took off 2 bases at V and 13 bases at J, with 17 bases between the two ends. The CDR3 sequence is 13 residues long. Germline V gene sequence: CDR1 KGHSH, CDR2 LQKENI. The CDR3 nucleotides read TGTGCCAGCTCACCAAATAAAGAGGAGGGAACGTACTTC. Translating gives CASSPNKEEGTYF.

The chain employs TRBV6-5 and TRBJ1-5; perhaps TRBD1 as D (6 bases). Germline CDR1 is MNHEY and CDR2 is SVGAGI. The CDR3 length is 13 residues. V was clipped by 2 bases and J by 7 bases, with 9 bases between them. CDR3 protein: CASSYDRLQPQHF. The DNA for the CDR3 is TGTGCCAGCAGTTACGACAGGTTGCAGCCCCAGCATTTT.

The genes are TRBV28 and TRBJ1-2; no clear D gene. Germline V gene lookup returns CDR1 MDHEN and CDR2 SYDVKM. This CDR3 comprises 12 residues. V dropped 5 bases and J dropped 8 bases, with 12 bases sitting between them. This CDR3 reads CASSGRLGGYTF. DNA of the CDR3: TGTGCCAGCAGTGGGAGACTGGGAGGCTACACCTTC.

The rearrangement uses TRBV15 and TRBJ2-3; 13 nucleotides match TRBD2. Per the germline V gene, CDR1 is LNHNV and CDR2 is YYDKDF (reference sequence). This CDR3 spans 21 amino acids. J lost 1 base, V lost 0 bases, and 13 bases had no gene match. The CDR3 reads CATSRDWLLAGGRLGTDTQYF. The DNA of the CDR3 is TGTGCCACCAGCAGAGATTGGCTACTAGCGGGAGGGCGTCTTGGCACAGATACGCAGTATTTT. Supplemented by reference TRBV15 and TRBJ2-3, the full variable domain reads DAMVIQNPRYQVTQFGKPVTLSCSQTLNHNVMYWYQQKSSQAPKLLFHYYDKDFNNEADTPDNFQSRRPNTSFCFLDIRSPGLGDTAMYLCATSRDWLLAGGRLGTDTQYFGPGTRLTVL.

This chain connects TRBV15 to TRBJ1-4; weak D call: TRBD1 (6 bases). Germline V CDR1 and CDR2: LNHNV, YYDKDF (reference sequence). The V gene lost 9 bases and the J gene lost 3 bases, with 14 bases spanning the gap. The CDR3 runs 14 residues. In nucleotides, the CDR3 is TGTGCCACTAGGGGGGGGATAGCTAATGAAAAACTGTTTTTT. This gives the protein CATRGGIANEKLFF.

This clone appeared once. The rearrangement joins TRBV10-1 to TRBJ2-3; a weak D match, TRBD2 (6 bases). The germline V gene has CDR1 WNHNN and CDR2 SYGVQD (reference sequence). The V and J ends lost 2 bases and 1 base respectively, with 13 bases between them. The CDR3 consists of 16 residues. The CDR3 DNA reads TGCGCCAGCAGTGAGAACGGGGGTACTCGCACAGATACGCAGTATTTT. Amino acid sequence: CASSENGGTRTDTQYF.

This clone was seen just once. The chain recombines TRBV9 with TRBJ2-7; 8 nucleotides agree with TRBD1. Germline CDR1 is SGDLS and CDR2 is YYNGEE. With 3 bases clipped from V and 4 bases from J, the junction kept 9 bases outside the gene matches. This CDR3 has 15 amino acids. The CDR3 sequence is CASSGPSRGRYEQYF. The DNA for the CDR3 is TGTGCCAGCAGCGGGCCCTCCAGGGGGCGTTACGAGCAGTACTTC.

The V gene is TRBV19, the J gene TRBJ1-1; possible D gene TRBD1, 6 bases. From germline, CDR1 is LNHDA and CDR2 SQIVND (reference sequence). The CDR3 is 13 residues long. V lost 7 bases and J 4 bases, leaving 13 bases between the germline ends. The CDR3 here is CASKPLGGTEAFF. The CDR3 DNA is TGTGCCAGTAAACCCCTAGGGGGCACTGAAGCTTTCTTT.

This chain joins TRBV28 and TRBJ2-7; D unclear. With 6 bases removed from V and 7 bases from J, the gap between germline ends came to 13 bases. The CDR3 runs to 12 residues. The germline CDR1 and CDR2 sequences are MDHEN and SYDVKM. The CDR3, as DNA: TGTGCCAGCAGAAGCCTCCTCCTGGAGCAGTACTTC. Its translation: CASRSLLLEQYF.

This clone is a singleton in its sample. The CDR3 nucleotides read TGTGCCAGCAGCTTAGGTTTTACAGGGACCTCTGGAAACACCATATATTTT. This gives the protein CASSLGFTGTSGNTIYF. This rearrangement joins TRBV11-2 to TRBJ1-3, with D maybe TRBD1 (6 bases). This CDR3 contains 17 residues. The V gene's germline CDR1 is SGHAT and CDR2 FQNNGV. Deletions cut 1 base from V and 0 bases from J, with 13 bases between. Full variable domain (remainder filled in from reference TRBV11-2 and TRBJ1-3): EAGVAQSPRYKIIEKRQSVAFWCNPISGHATLYWYQQILGQGPKLLIQFQNNGVVDDSQLPKDRFSAERLKGVDSTLKIQPAKLEDSAVYLCASSLGFTGTSGNTIYFGEGSWLTVV.

V and J are TRBV6-6 and TRBJ2-1; D is unclear. The CDR3 contains 15 residues. V was pared by 6 bases and J by 6 bases, with 18 bases between. Germline V gene sequence: CDR1 MNHNY, CDR2 SVGAGI (reference sequence). CDR3 region: CASSRDGWWSNEQFF. As DNA, the CDR3 is TGTGCCAGCAGCCGCGACGGGTGGTGGAGCAATGAGCAGTTCTTC.